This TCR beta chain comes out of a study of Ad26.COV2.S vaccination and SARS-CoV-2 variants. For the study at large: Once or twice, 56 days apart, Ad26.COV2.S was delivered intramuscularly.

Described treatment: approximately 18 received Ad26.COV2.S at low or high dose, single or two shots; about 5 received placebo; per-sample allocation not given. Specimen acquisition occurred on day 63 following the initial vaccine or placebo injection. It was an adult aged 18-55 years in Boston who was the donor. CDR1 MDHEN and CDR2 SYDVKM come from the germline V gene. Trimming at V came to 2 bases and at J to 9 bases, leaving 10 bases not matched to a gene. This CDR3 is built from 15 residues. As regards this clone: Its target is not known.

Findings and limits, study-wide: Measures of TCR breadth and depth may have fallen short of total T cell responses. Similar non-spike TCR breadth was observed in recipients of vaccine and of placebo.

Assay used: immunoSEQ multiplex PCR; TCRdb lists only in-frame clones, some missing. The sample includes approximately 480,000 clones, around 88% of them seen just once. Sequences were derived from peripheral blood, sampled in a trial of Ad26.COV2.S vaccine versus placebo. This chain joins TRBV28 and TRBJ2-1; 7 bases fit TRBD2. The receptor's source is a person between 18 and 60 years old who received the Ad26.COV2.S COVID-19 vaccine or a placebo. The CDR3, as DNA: TGTGCCAGCAGTTTACCCCGCGGGAGTTTTGGTGAGCAGTTCTTC. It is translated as CASSLPRGSFGEQFF.